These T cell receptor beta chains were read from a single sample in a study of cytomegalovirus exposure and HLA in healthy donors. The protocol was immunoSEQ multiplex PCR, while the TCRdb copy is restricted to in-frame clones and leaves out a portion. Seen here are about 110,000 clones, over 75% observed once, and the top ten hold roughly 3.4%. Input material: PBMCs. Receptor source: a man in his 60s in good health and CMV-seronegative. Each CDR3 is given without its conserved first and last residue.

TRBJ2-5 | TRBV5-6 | ASSLVGQGIRQETQY
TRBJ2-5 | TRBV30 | AWRGRQGVGTQY
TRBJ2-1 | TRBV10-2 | ASIGTSDEQF
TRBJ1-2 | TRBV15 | ATSRDIAGYGYT
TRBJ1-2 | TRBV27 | ASGPPQSRYGYT
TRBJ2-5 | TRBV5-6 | ASSLVGGADSY
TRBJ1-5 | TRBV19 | ASSIRLAQPQH
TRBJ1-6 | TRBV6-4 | ASSPSGHNYNSPLH
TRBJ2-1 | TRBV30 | AWKKQGRAYNEQF
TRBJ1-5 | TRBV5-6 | ASSLTGHPKGSQPQH
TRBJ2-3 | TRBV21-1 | ASSKAIRVNRTDTQY
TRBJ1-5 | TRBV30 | AWSVRDSLYSNQPQH
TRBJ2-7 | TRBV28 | ASRTGNEQY
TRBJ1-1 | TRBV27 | ASSLSTGNQAF
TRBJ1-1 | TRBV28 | ASSLRTVGRGNTEAF
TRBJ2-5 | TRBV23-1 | ASSQRWTGDRKETQY
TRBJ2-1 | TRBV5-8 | ASSPKTVKYEQF